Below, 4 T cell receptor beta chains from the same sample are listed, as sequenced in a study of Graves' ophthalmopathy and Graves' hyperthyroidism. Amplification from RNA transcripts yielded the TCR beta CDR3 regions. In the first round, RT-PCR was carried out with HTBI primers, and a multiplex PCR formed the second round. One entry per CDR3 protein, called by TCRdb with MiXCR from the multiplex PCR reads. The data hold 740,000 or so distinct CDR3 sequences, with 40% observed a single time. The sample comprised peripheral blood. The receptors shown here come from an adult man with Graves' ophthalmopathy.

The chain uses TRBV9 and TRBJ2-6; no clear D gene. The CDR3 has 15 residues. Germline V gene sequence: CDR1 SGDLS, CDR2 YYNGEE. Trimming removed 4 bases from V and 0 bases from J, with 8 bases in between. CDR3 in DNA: TGTGCCAGCAGCACCTCAGGCTCTGGGGCCAACGTCCTGACTTTC. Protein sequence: CASSTSGSGANVLTF.

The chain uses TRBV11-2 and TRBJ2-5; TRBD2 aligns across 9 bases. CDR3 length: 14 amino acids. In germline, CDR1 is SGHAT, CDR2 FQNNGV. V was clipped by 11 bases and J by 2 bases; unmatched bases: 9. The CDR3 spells CAALETSGQETQYF. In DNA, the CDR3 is TGTGCCGCCTTAGAGACTAGCGGTCAAGAGACCCAGTACTTC.

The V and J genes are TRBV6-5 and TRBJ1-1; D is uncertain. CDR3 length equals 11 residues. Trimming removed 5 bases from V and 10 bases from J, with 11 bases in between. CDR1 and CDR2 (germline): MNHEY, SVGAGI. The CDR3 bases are TGTGCCAGCAGTGAGAAGGTTGCAGCTTTCTTT. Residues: CASSEKVAAFF.

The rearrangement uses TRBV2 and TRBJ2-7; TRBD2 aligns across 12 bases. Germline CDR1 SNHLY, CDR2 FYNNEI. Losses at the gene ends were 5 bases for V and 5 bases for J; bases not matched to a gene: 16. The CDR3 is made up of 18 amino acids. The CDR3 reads CASSYLTLAGGPIHEQYF. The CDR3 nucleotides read TGTGCCAGCAGTTACCTCACTCTAGCGGGAGGGCCAATCCACGAGCAGTACTTC.